These T cell receptor beta chains were read from a single sample in a study of T cell repertoires in cytomegalovirus infection. Their antigens are not known. From the reads, TCRdb called clonotypes with MiXCR, one entry per CDR3 protein. The sample records around 95,000 distinct CDR3 sequences, around 28% being singletons. The source material was CD8+ T cells from cultured PBMCs, sampled from culture after CMV antigen stimulation. These receptors were taken from a human donor in good health (CMV status not recorded). Some clones in this sample may be carry-over from other donors' samples. Each CDR3 is given with its conserved first and last residue. The D gene is left open where the match is weak. A clone size is listed for some rows: how often the clone was seen (once, few, many), or a class if it is expanded.

j_call: TRBJ2-5
clone_size: .
d_call: .
v_call: TRBV9
cdr3_nt: TGTGCCAGCAGCGAGGACACAGCAGAGACCCAGTACTTC
cdr3_aa: CASSEDTAETQYF

j_call: TRBJ2-5
clone_size: .
d_call: .
v_call: TRBV4-1
cdr3_nt: TGCGCCAGCAGCCAAGGGAGCAGTCCACAAGAGACCCAGTACTTC
cdr3_aa: CASSQGSSPQETQYF

j_call: TRBJ1-6
clone_size: .
d_call: .
v_call: TRBV20-1
cdr3_nt: TGCAGTGCTGAGGGACTTCTCAATTCACCCCTCCACTTT
cdr3_aa: CSAEGLLNSPLHF

j_call: TRBJ2-1
clone_size: .
d_call: .
v_call: TRBV27
cdr3_nt: TGTGCCAGCAGTTTAGGACACCCGACCTACAATGAGCAGTTCTTC
cdr3_aa: CASSLGHPTYNEQFF

j_call: TRBJ2-1
clone_size: few
d_call: .
v_call: TRBV7-9
cdr3_nt: TGTGCCAGCAGCTTAATTTTGGCAGGGACTGACAATGAGCAGTTCTTC
cdr3_aa: CASSLILAGTDNEQFF

j_call: TRBJ1-1
clone_size: few
d_call: .
v_call: TRBV7-2
cdr3_nt: TGTGCCAGCAGCTCGAGGGGCGAACAGGGTACGAACACTGAAGCTTTCTTT
cdr3_aa: CASSSRGEQGTNTEAFF

j_call: TRBJ2-2
clone_size: .
d_call: .
v_call: TRBV7-9
cdr3_nt: TGTGCCAGCAGCTTAAAGGGGACCCACACCGGGGAGCTGTTTTTT
cdr3_aa: CASSLKGTHTGELFF

j_call: TRBJ1-1
clone_size: many
d_call: .
v_call: TRBV12-5
cdr3_nt: TGTGCTAGTGGTTTGGGGCAGGCAGCCACTGAAGCTTTCTTT
cdr3_aa: CASGLGQAATEAFF

j_call: TRBJ1-1
clone_size: many
d_call: .
v_call: TRBV7-8
cdr3_nt: TGTGCCAGCAGCCCTCAGGGATATAGGGAGGGCACTGAAGCTTTCTTT
cdr3_aa: CASSPQGYREGTEAFF

j_call: TRBJ1-1
clone_size: .
d_call: .
v_call: TRBV27
cdr3_nt: TGTGCCAGCAGTTGGCAGAGGGCGCGGGAGAACACTGAAGCTTTCTTT
cdr3_aa: CASSWQRARENTEAFF

j_call: TRBJ2-3
clone_size: .
d_call: TRBD2
v_call: TRBV2
cdr3_nt: TGTGCCAGCTACGAACTTACTAGCGGGGGTTTCATTGATACGCAGTATTTT
cdr3_aa: CASYELTSGGFIDTQYF

j_call: TRBJ1-1
clone_size: many
d_call: TRBD1
v_call: TRBV7-2
cdr3_nt: TGTGCCAGCAGCTTAGATAGGGCAGGGGGGACTGAAGCTTTCTTT
cdr3_aa: CASSLDRAGGTEAFF

j_call: TRBJ2-3
clone_size: .
d_call: .
v_call: TRBV4-1
cdr3_nt: TGCGCCAGCAGCCCCCTGGGGGCAAGCACAGATACGCAGTATTTT
cdr3_aa: CASSPLGASTDTQYF

j_call: TRBJ2-7
clone_size: many
d_call: TRBD2
v_call: TRBV7-2
cdr3_nt: TGTGCCAGCAGCCCCTGGGAGGGCTACGAGCAGTACTTC
cdr3_aa: CASSPWEGYEQYF

j_call: TRBJ1-3
clone_size: few
d_call: .
v_call: TRBV12-3/TRBV12-4
cdr3_nt: TGTGCCAGCAGTTTGACGCAATATAGAAACACCATATATTTT
cdr3_aa: CASSLTQYRNTIYF

j_call: TRBJ2-5
clone_size: few
d_call: TRBD1
v_call: TRBV7-6
cdr3_nt: TGTGCCAGCAGCTTAGGGACAGGTATCCAAGAGACCCAGTACTTC
cdr3_aa: CASSLGTGIQETQYF

j_call: TRBJ2-7
clone_size: .
d_call: .
v_call: TRBV30
cdr3_nt: TGTGCCTGGAGCGCAGACAGCTCCTACTCCTACGAGCAGTACTTC
cdr3_aa: CAWSADSSYSYEQYF